This passage covers 15 T cell receptor beta chains from one sample sequenced in a study of blood T cells in healthy people across ages. Sample-barcoded 5' priming and a J-beta primer mix drove a second PCR of about 6 to 11 cycles. TCRdb redid the calling of the 5' RACE reads with MiXCR, one entry per CDR3 protein. The sample holds 1.5 million or so distinct CDR3 sequences, roughly 43% seen once. Input material: blood. Receptors were obtained from a young woman in good health.

The chain links TRBV10-3 to TRBJ1-4, with D uncertain. Trimming took 7 bases from V and 5 from J, leaving 17 bases between them. This CDR3 is built from 15 residues. The V gene's germline CDR1 is ENHRY and CDR2 SYGVKD. Here the CDR3 reads CAITRIGLKNEKLFF. CDR3 sequence (DNA): TGTGCCATCACCAGAATTGGGCTAAAGAATGAAAAACTGTTTTTT.

The chain employs TRBV29-1 and TRBJ2-5; no reliable D call. The V gene lost 8 bases and the J gene lost 4 bases, with 11 bases spanning the gap. CDR1 and CDR2 from the germline V gene are SQVTM and ANQGSEA. The CDR3 is 11 amino acids. In DNA form, the CDR3 reads TGCAGCCCTCGTATGGGAGAGACCCAGTACTTC. Translation: CSPRMGETQYF.

This clonotype was seen only a few times. The CDR3 DNA sequence: TGTGCCTACTTCACAGATACGCAGTATTTT. It is translated as CAYFTDTQYF. The chain links TRBV30 to TRBJ2-3; D gene uncertain. The CDR3 contains 10 residues. V gave up 7 bases and J gave up 2 bases, with 4 bases separating them. Germline CDR1 GTSNPN, CDR2 SVGIG (reference sequence).

This clonotype has just a few counts. The rearrangement joins TRBV7-2 to TRBJ2-7; D unclear. Germline CDR1 is SGHTA and CDR2 is FQGNSA. Trimming cost V 3 bases and J 0 bases, with 9 bases left between them. This CDR3 has 14 amino acids. CDR3 coding DNA: TGTGCCAGCAGCTTCGGTCTGATCTCCTACGAGCAGTACTTC. Amino acids: CASSFGLISYEQYF.

In its sample, this clonotype was seen a few times. V and J are TRBV20-1 and TRBJ2-5; 11 positions agree with TRBD2. Unmatched junction bases numbered 4, after V lost 4 bases and J lost 3 bases. This CDR3 spans 14 amino acids. Germline values: CDR1 DFQATT, CDR2 SNEGSKA (reference sequence). The CDR3 DNA follows: TGCAGTGCTAAACTAGCGGGGGCGGAAGAGACCCAGTACTTC. Translation gives CSAKLAGAEETQYF.

To note about this clonotype: A clone one base away is much larger, so this may be a read error. This chain links TRBV12-3 or TRBV12-4 with TRBJ1-2, with TRBD1 matching 10 bases. This CDR3 has 14 amino acids. In nucleotides, the CDR3 is TGTGCCAGCAGTTTGACAGGGGGCCACTATGGCCACACCTTC. Translation gives CASSLTGGHYGHTF.

V usage is TRBV6-5 and J usage is TRBJ2-5; 10 nucleotides match TRBD2. Germline V CDR1 and CDR2: MNHEY, SVGAGI. V was clipped by 4 bases and J by 11 bases; unmatched bases: 16. This CDR3 is built from 16 residues. The CDR3 DNA reads TGTGCCAGCAGTTTCCTTCTAGCGGGAGCTCCAGATGAGCAGTACTTC. Residues: CASSFLLAGAPDEQYF.

This chain uses TRBV7-9 with TRBJ1-1; weak D call: TRBD1 (5 bases). CDR1 SEHNR and CDR2 FQNEAQ come from the germline V gene (reference sequence). The germline V and J ends were trimmed by 0 bases and 4 bases, with 15 bases remaining between them. The CDR3 covers 16 residues. CDR3 sequence (DNA): TGTGCCAGCAGCTTAGCCCGACCAGGGTTGGGCACTGAAGCTTTCTTT. It specifies CASSLARPGLGTEAFF.

This clonotype was recorded at least ten times. The chain links TRBV20-1 to TRBJ1-2; 7 nucleotides line up with TRBD1. Germline V gives CDR1 DFQATT, CDR2 SNEGSKA (reference sequence). Trimming cost V 0 bases and J 7 bases; bases outside gene matches: 8. The CDR3 has 14 residues. Here the CDR3 reads CSARDKDRFGGYTF. The CDR3 DNA sequence: TGCAGTGCTAGAGATAAGGACAGGTTCGGTGGCTACACCTTC.

This clonotype occurred a few times. The genes are TRBV4-3 and TRBJ2-1; TRBD2 matches 8 bases. The CDR3 sequence is 18 residues long. J lost 8 bases, V lost 0 bases, and 15 bases had no gene match. Germline-derived CDR1 and CDR2 are LGHNA and YSLEER. The CDR3 region is CASSQETSGGLFIDEQFF. Here the CDR3 DNA reads TGCGCCAGCAGCCAAGAAACGTCGGGGGGGCTTTTTATCGATGAGCAGTTCTTC.

V and J are TRBV4-3 and TRBJ1-1, with D unclear. This CDR3 region has 16 residues. Trimming removed 0 bases at V and 1 base at J, with 12 bases between. Germline V gene sequence: CDR1 LGHNA, CDR2 YSLEER. CDR3: CASSQDAGQWNTEAFF. Written as DNA, the CDR3 is TGCGCCAGCAGCCAAGATGCCGGGCAGTGGAACACTGAAGCTTTCTTT.

This clonotype has only a few counts. The chain combines TRBV5-1 with TRBJ1-6; D gene ambiguous. CDR1 is SGHRS, CDR2 YFSETQ, per germline. CDR3 length: 14 residues. V lost 1 base, J lost 8 bases, and 10 bases lay in between. The CDR3 sequence: CASSLQDFDSPLHF. The CDR3 region has the DNA TGCGCCAGCAGCTTGCAGGATTTCGATTCACCCCTCCACTTT. The full variable domain, its missing parts supplied by reference TRBV5-1 and TRBJ1-6, is KAGVTQTPRYLIKTRGQQVTLSCSPISGHRSVSWYQQTPGQGLQFLFEYFSETQRNKGNFPGRFSGRQFSNSRSEMNVSTLELGDSALYLCASSLQDFDSPLHFGNGTRLTVT.

In its sample, this clonotype was seen a few times. The chain couples TRBV27 to TRBJ2-1; D may be TRBD2 (6 bases). V gave up 5 bases and J gave up 4 bases, with 15 bases separating them. The CDR3 runs 15 residues. Germline V gene data show CDR1 as MNHEY and CDR2 as SMNVEV (reference sequence). CDR3 sequence (DNA): TGTGCCAGCAGTGATCGGGAGTCTCTTTACAATGAGCAGTTCTTC. Protein: CASSDRESLYNEQFF.

The chain carries TRBV9 and TRBJ2-7; maybe TRBD2 (5 bases). Trimming shortened V by 3 bases and J by 1 base, and 20 bases separated the two germline ends. This CDR3 comprises 17 residues. CDR1 SGDLS and CDR2 YYNGEE come from the germline V gene. The CDR3 loop is CASSANPTVGGSYEQYF. CDR3 nucleotide sequence: TGTGCCAGCAGCGCAAACCCCACCGTTGGCGGGTCCTACGAGCAGTACTTC. Filled out from reference TRBV9 and TRBJ2-7, the complete variable domain reads DSGVTQTPKHLITATGQRVTLRCSPRSGDLSVYWYQQSLDQGLQFLIQYYNGEERAKGNILERFSAQQFPDLHSELNLSSLELGDSALYFCASSANPTVGGSYEQYFGPGTRLTVT.

The chain has TRBV20-1 and TRBJ2-3; 14 nucleotides align to TRBD2. V lost 6 bases, J lost 1 base, and 6 bases stayed unmatched. Germline V gene lookup returns CDR1 DFQATT and CDR2 SNEGSKA (reference sequence). CDR3 length: 16 residues. CDR3 residues: CSAWTSGGTRTDTQYF. The CDR3 DNA follows: TGCAGTGCGTGGACTAGCGGGGGGACCCGCACAGATACGCAGTATTTT.